This T cell receptor beta chain was recovered during a study of cytomegalovirus exposure and HLA in healthy donors. Notes on this clone: The target antigen is unknown.

The V gene's germline CDR1 is MDHEN and CDR2 SYDVKM. V was trimmed by 5 bases and J by 5 bases, leaving 12 bases between them. The CDR3 runs 14 residues. Study results and caveats: Per a later analysis, HLA-associated TCR beta chains showed more clonal expansion than other, equally common TCR beta chains. Indistinguishable V segments such as TRBV6-2 and TRBV6-3 were excluded.

The PCR was carried out with 60 Vbeta primers and 13 Jbeta primers. Original processing notes: Unique TCR beta chains numbered roughly 84 million in a later analysis, with about 11 million shared. Repertoires were generated with immunoSEQ multiplex PCR, while TCRdb's copy carries only in-frame clones and drops some. V and J calls and clone size are as listed in that table; D and trimming were resolved from the DNA. This table has around 200,000 clones, around four fifths appearing once. The V call is TRBV28, the J call TRBJ1-4; TRBD1 is a possible D gene (5 bases). What was sequenced was PBMCs. The clonotype was recovered from a woman aged 35 to 49 in good health and CMV-seronegative. The chain's CDR3 is CASSLRALNEKLFF. CDR3 nucleotide sequence: TGTGCCAGCAGTCTCAGGGCCCTCAATGAAAAACTGTTTTTT.